This T cell receptor (beta chain) was sequenced in a study of shared clonotypes between healthy human individuals. Trimming removed 3 bases from V and 2 bases from J, with 11 bases in between. Germline V gene sequence: CDR1 MDHEN, CDR2 SYDVKM. The CDR3 runs 15 residues. Profiled with immunoSEQ multiplex PCR; TCRdb holds only in-frame clones, not every one. The sample lists approximately 2,000,000 clones, 85% to 95% seen once, with about 0.41% in the top ten. Sequenced material: naive CD4+ T cells from PBMCs. Subset reported: CD45RA+ positively selected. The chain employs TRBV28 and TRBJ1-3, with D possibly matching TRBD1 (6 bases). The TCR sequence derives from a man younger than 35 in good health. Some clones in this sample may be carry-over from other donors' samples. DNA of the CDR3: TGTGCCAGCAGTTTCCGGTCAGGGGCTGGAAACACCATATATTTT. Its translation: CASSFRSGAGNTIYF.